One and the same sample provided the 5 T cell receptor beta chains below, sequenced in a study of blood T cell repertoires in COVID-19. Produced via immunoSEQ multiplex PCR; TCRdb's table is partial and in-frame only. The sample comprises roughly 230,000 clones, over 75% of which are singletons, and 3% to 4% rests with the top ten. Sequenced: PBMCs or T cells enriched from blood (not recorded which). All receptors derive from a woman in her fifties or sixties who had recovered from COVID-19.

The V gene is TRBV9, the J gene TRBJ2-6; 7 bases match TRBD1. Germline CDR1 and CDR2: SGDLS and YYNGEE. The CDR3 is made up of 18 amino acids. V lost 2 bases and J lost 0; bases outside the gene matches: 8. CDR3 sequence: CASSVSGTVNSGANVLTF. DNA of the CDR3: TGTGCCAGCAGCGTCTCCGGGACAGTAAACTCTGGGGCCAACGTCCTGACTTTC.

The chain has TRBV4-2 and TRBJ1-4; TRBD1 aligns across 7 bases. Germline V gene sequence: CDR1 LGHNA, CDR2 YNFKEQ. J gave up 2 bases and V 5 bases, and 5 bases lay outside the gene matches. This CDR3 contains 15 residues. The CDR3 nucleotides read TGTGCCAGCAGCAACCGAGGGGGCACTAATGAAAAACTGTTTTTT. Translating it yields CASSNRGGTNEKLFF.

The chain carries TRBV11-2 and TRBJ1-2; 7 bases agree with TRBD1. Germline trimming cut 5 bases from V and 0 bases from J; bases unmatched to any gene: 12. CDR1 and CDR2 from the germline V gene are SGHAT and FQNNGV. This CDR3 is 17 amino acids long. CDR3 loop: CASSPRPGQYSNYGYTF. The CDR3 nucleotides read TGTGCCAGCAGCCCGCGACCGGGACAGTATTCTAACTATGGCTACACCTTC.

The chain joins TRBV19 to TRBJ1-3; D is undetermined. Trimming took off 6 bases at V and 3 bases at J, with 9 bases between the two ends. This CDR3 has 13 residues. Germline loops: CDR1 LNHDA, CDR2 SQIVND (reference sequence). The CDR3 coding sequence is TGTGCCAGTAGCCTGAACAGTGGAAACACCATATATTTT. Amino acids: CASSLNSGNTIYF.

The chain joins TRBV19 to TRBJ2-2, with 7 bases that match TRBD1. Germline V CDR1 and CDR2: LNHDA, SQIVND (reference sequence). With 4 bases clipped from V and 2 bases from J, the junction kept 4 bases outside the gene matches. The CDR3 totals 15 residues. The CDR3 nucleotides read TGTGCCAGTAGTAAGGGGACAGCTAACACCGGGGAGCTGTTTTTT. This encodes CASSKGTANTGELFF.